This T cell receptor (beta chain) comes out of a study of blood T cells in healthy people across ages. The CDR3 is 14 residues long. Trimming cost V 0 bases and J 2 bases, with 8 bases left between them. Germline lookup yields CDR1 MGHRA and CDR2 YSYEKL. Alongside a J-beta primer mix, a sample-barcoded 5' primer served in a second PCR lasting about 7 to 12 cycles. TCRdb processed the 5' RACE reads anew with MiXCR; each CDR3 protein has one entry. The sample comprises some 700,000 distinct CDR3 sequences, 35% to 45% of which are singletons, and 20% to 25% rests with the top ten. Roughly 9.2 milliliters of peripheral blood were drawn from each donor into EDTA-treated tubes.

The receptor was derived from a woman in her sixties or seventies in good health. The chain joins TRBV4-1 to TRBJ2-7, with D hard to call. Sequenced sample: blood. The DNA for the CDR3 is TGCGCCAGCAGCCAAGAAGTGGCGGCCTACGAGCAGTACTTC. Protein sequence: CASSQEVAAYEQYF.